These 7 T cell receptor beta chains came from one sample sequenced in a study of shared clonotypes between healthy human individuals. Selected positively for CCR7 and CD45RO-negative, naive CD8 cells excluded terminally differentiated effector memory CD45RA+ cells. Produced via immunoSEQ multiplex PCR; TCRdb's table is partial and in-frame only. The sample holds around 2,000,000 clones, about 95% seen once. The specimen sequenced was naive CD8+ T cells sorted from blood. The receptors originated from a man between 18 and 29 years old in good health.

The CDR3 DNA follows: TGTGCCAGCAGCTCTACCGGGACAGGGGGCTCCTATGGCTACACCTTC. Its translation: CASSSTGTGGSYGYTF. The rearrangement links TRBV7-9 to TRBJ1-2; TRBD1 aligns across 12 bases. Germline V CDR1 and CDR2: SEHNR, FQNEAQ (reference sequence). V dropped 4 bases and J dropped 4; count of bases not matched to a gene: 7. The CDR3 is made up of 16 amino acids.

The V gene is TRBV5-1, the J gene TRBJ2-1; the D gene could be TRBD1 or TRBD2 (5 bases each). V lost 5 bases and J 6 bases, leaving 9 bases between the germline ends. The germline V gene encodes CDR1 SGHRS and CDR2 YFSETQ. This CDR3 region has 12 residues. The CDR3 sequence: CASRWDGNEQFF. For the CDR3, the DNA is TGCGCCAGCAGGTGGGACGGCAATGAGCAGTTCTTC.

The V call is TRBV29-1, the J call TRBJ1-1, with a possible D match to TRBD1 (5 bases). The CDR3 runs to 13 residues. Germline values: CDR1 SQVTM, CDR2 ANQGSEA. With 2 bases removed from V and 6 bases from J, the gap between germline ends came to 13 bases. The CDR3 sequence: CSVERGDGAEAFF. The CDR3 nucleotides read TGCAGCGTTGAAAGAGGGGACGGGGCTGAAGCTTTCTTT.

In this sample, this clone turned up once. The gene calls are TRBV5-6 and TRBJ1-2; 7 bases match TRBD1. CDR3 size: 16 residues. J was trimmed by 4 bases and V by 0 bases; bases with no gene match: 9. Germline CDR1 SGHDT, CDR2 YYEEEE. The CDR3 DNA reads as TGTGCCAGCAGCTTGGGGGGGACAGAGGTGATCTATGGCTACACCTTC. Its translation is CASSLGGTEVIYGYTF.

The chain uses TRBV11-2 and TRBJ1-1; D not resolved. The V end lost 5 bases, the J end lost 0 bases, and 13 bases lay between the germline ends. From germline, CDR1 is SGHAT and CDR2 FQNNGV. This CDR3 spans 15 amino acids. CDR3 nucleotides: TGTGCCAGCAGCCCAGGTGGAGGCATGAACACTGAAGCTTTCTTT. Translation gives CASSPGGGMNTEAFF.

The chain joins TRBV6-9 to TRBJ2-3; D may be TRBD1 or TRBD2 (6 bases each). The length of the CDR3 is 16 residues. Per the germline V gene, CDR1 is MNHGY and CDR2 is SVAAGI. The ends were cut back, 2 bases at V and 0 bases at J, with 12 bases in the middle. CDR3: CASSYGGDTSTDTQYF. CDR3 DNA sequence: TGTGCCAGCAGTTATGGCGGGGACACTAGCACAGATACGCAGTATTTT.

Note on this clone: Other DNA sequences in the sample encode the same CDR3. The chain uses TRBV4-1 and TRBJ1-6, with 7 bases that match TRBD1. CDR3 length: 18 residues. After removal of 5 bases from V and 0 bases from J, the junction contained 10 bases not matched to a gene. CDR1 and CDR2 (germline): MGHRA, YSYEKL. CDR3 nucleotide sequence: TGCGCCAGCAGCAACCGACAGGGCTCCTTCTCCTATAATTCACCCCTCCACTTT. This encodes CASSNRQGSFSYNSPLHF.